The next 26 T cell receptor beta chains were all read from a single sample in a study of blood T cell repertoires in COVID-19. TCRdb's copy holds only in-frame clones and misses some; the assay was immunoSEQ multiplex PCR. The table includes 200,000 to 250,000 clones, 82% detected once. Sequences were obtained from peripheral blood. Source of these receptors: a woman older than 75 with acute or convalescent COVID-19.

The CDR3: CASSSAGLASGELFF. The CDR3 nucleotides are TGTGCCAGCAGTTCGGCAGGACTAGCGAGCGGGGAGCTGTTTTTT. The J gene is TRBJ2-2, the V gene TRBV6-5, with 9 bases that match TRBD2. Germline V lookup: CDR1 MNHEY, CDR2 SVGAGI. After removal of 4 bases from V and 7 bases from J, the junction contained 7 bases not matched to a gene. The CDR3 runs to 15 residues.

CDR3 in DNA: TGCGCCAGCAGCTTGGACAGGGATCAGCCCCAGCATTTT. Translation: CASSLDRDQPQHF. This chain uses TRBV5-1 with TRBJ1-5, with a possible D match to TRBD1 (6 bases). V lost 0 bases to trimming and J lost 5 bases, with 6 bases between them. The CDR3 loop spans 13 amino acids. The germline V gene has CDR1 SGHRS and CDR2 YFSETQ.

This chain connects TRBV6-6 to TRBJ2-3, with TRBD2 matching 13 bases. CDR3 length: 15 amino acids. Trimming removed 6 bases from V and 1 base from J; junction bases left unmatched: 1. The germline V gene encodes CDR1 MNHNY and CDR2 SVGAGI (reference sequence). CDR3 bases: TGTGCCAGCAGAACTAGCGGGGGGGGCACAGATACGCAGTATTTT. Translated, it gives CASRTSGGGTDTQYF.

The chain has TRBV5-4 and TRBJ1-1, with D tentatively TRBD1 (5 bases). The ends were cut back, 0 bases at V and 7 bases at J, with 10 bases in the middle. The CDR3 runs 13 residues. Per the germline V gene, CDR1 is SGHNT and CDR2 is YYREEE (reference sequence). CDR3: CASSLVGVDEAFF. For the CDR3, the DNA is TGTGCCAGCAGCTTGGTAGGGGTGGATGAAGCTTTCTTT. The whole variable domain, filled in from reference TRBV5-4 and TRBJ1-1, reads ETGVTQSPTHLIKTRGQQVTLRCSSQSGHNTVSWYQQALGQGPQFIFQYYREEENGRGNFPPRFSGLQFPNYSSELNVNALELDDSALYLCASSLVGVDEAFFGQGTRLTVV.

The CDR3 reads CASSLGQFNIGNEQFF. CDR3 bases: TGCGCCAGCAGCTTGGGTCAGTTTAATATTGGCAATGAGCAGTTCTTC. V and J are TRBV5-1 and TRBJ2-1; D unclear. Germline CDR1 is SGHRS and CDR2 is YFSETQ. V was shortened by 0 bases and J by 6 bases, with 16 bases between the two germline ends. This CDR3 has 16 residues.

The chain recombines TRBV6-2 or TRBV6-3 with TRBJ2-1; weak D call: TRBD2 (5 bases). CDR3 size: 18 residues. The germline V gene has CDR1 MNHEY and CDR2 SVGEGT. Trimming pared 5 bases from V and 0 bases from J, leaving 20 bases between. Written as DNA, the CDR3 is TGTGCCAGCAGTACCATTCGTACGGGGTCGAGCTCCTACAATGAGCAGTTCTTC. Translation: CASSTIRTGSSSYNEQFF.

The chain has TRBV19 and TRBJ1-5; 8 positions agree with TRBD1. V trimming: 5 bases; J trimming: 3 bases; junction bases outside the gene matches: 3. From germline, CDR1 is LNHDA and CDR2 SQIVND (reference sequence). This CDR3 comprises 14 residues. For the CDR3, the DNA is TGTGCCAGTAGTTCAGGGGGCTCCAATCAGCCCCAGCATTTT. Encoded protein: CASSSGGSNQPQHF. Filled out from reference TRBV19 and TRBJ1-5, the complete variable domain reads DGGITQSPKYLFRKEGQNVTLSCEQNLNHDAMYWYRQDPGQGLRLIYYSQIVNDFQKGDIAEGYSVSREKKESFPLTVTSAQKNPTAFYLCASSSGGSNQPQHFGDGTRLSIL.

V usage is TRBV12-3 or TRBV12-4 and J usage is TRBJ1-1; D remains unclear. Trimming removed 3 bases from V and 1 base from J, with 6 bases in between. The CDR3 runs to 13 residues. The DNA of the CDR3 is TGTGCCAGCAGTTTTACAGAGAACACTGAAGCTTTCTTT. Translation: CASSFTENTEAFF.

In its sample, this clone was seen once. The chain employs TRBV19 and TRBJ1-4; 11 nucleotides agree with TRBD1. From germline, CDR1 is LNHDA and CDR2 SQIVND (reference sequence). This CDR3 has 17 residues. V shed 3 bases, J shed 8 bases, and the junction held 11 bases outside the gene matches. CDR3 nucleotides: TGTGCCAGTAGTATCCCCCGGACAGGGGGCAGGGGGGAAAAACTGTTTTTT. Translated: CASSIPRTGGRGEKLFF.

The V gene is TRBV27, the J gene TRBJ1-5; 8 bases line up with TRBD1. The CDR3 extends over 14 amino acids. Looked up from germline, CDR1 is MNHEY and CDR2 is SMNVEV (reference sequence). The V and J ends lost 6 bases and 3 bases, in that order; junction bases with no gene match: 4. CDR3 in DNA: TGTGCCAGCAGGATGACAGGGGTCAATCAGCCCCAGCATTTT. It yields the protein CASRMTGVNQPQHF.

The V gene is TRBV29-1, the J gene TRBJ1-3, with D tentatively TRBD1 (6 bases). With 7 bases removed from V and 0 bases from J, the gap between germline ends came to 16 bases. Germline CDR1 reads SQVTM; CDR2 reads ANQGSEA. CDR3 length equals 15 residues. The CDR3 bases are TGCAGCGCCTCAAAGGGGGGGGGCTCTGGAAACACCATATATTTT. It is translated as CSASKGGGSGNTIYF.

V and J are TRBV19 and TRBJ1-2; D not certain. The germline V gene encodes CDR1 LNHDA and CDR2 SQIVND (reference sequence). V dropped 9 bases and J dropped 7 bases, with 12 bases sitting between them. The CDR3 sequence is 11 residues long. The CDR3 sequence is CASSFGIGYTF. The CDR3, as DNA: TGTGCCAGCTCCTTCGGGATTGGCTACACCTTC.

The J gene is TRBJ1-5, the V gene TRBV19; no firm D call. V dropped 9 bases and J dropped 4 bases, with 16 bases sitting between them. Germline values: CDR1 LNHDA, CDR2 SQIVND (reference sequence). The CDR3 has 14 amino acids. CDR3 DNA: TGTGCCAGCTCTATAGACACGCTTAATCAGCCCCAGCATTTT. It yields the protein CASSIDTLNQPQHF. The full variable domain, in which reference TRBV19 and TRBJ1-5 provide the parts outside the CDR3, is DGGITQSPKYLFRKEGQNVTLSCEQNLNHDAMYWYRQDPGQGLRLIYYSQIVNDFQKGDIAEGYSVSREKKESFPLTVTSAQKNPTAFYLCASSIDTLNQPQHFGDGTRLSIL.

The CDR3 is CASSRGSGGTGELFF. The CDR3 nucleotides are TGTGCCAGCTCACGTGGTAGCGGGGGAACCGGGGAGCTGTTTTTT. The chain carries TRBV18 and TRBJ2-2; 9 bases fit TRBD2. This CDR3 has 15 amino acids. The trim removed 4 bases at V and 5 bases at J, leaving 5 bases unmatched. CDR1 and CDR2 from the germline V gene are KGHSH and LQKENI.

This chain uses TRBV15 with TRBJ1-1, with TRBD1 matching 7 bases. There are 13 residues in the CDR3. Germline V CDR1 and CDR2: LNHNV, YYDKDF (reference sequence). V gave up 4 bases and J gave up 10 bases; unmatched junction bases: 9. CDR3: CATSTTGIVGAFF. The CDR3 DNA reads TGTGCCACCAGCACGACAGGGATAGTAGGAGCTTTCTTT.

This sequence joins TRBV28 and TRBJ2-7, with 10 bases aligning to TRBD2. The CDR3 is 16 amino acids. CDR1 is MDHEN, CDR2 SYDVKM, per germline. J lost 4 bases, V lost 3 bases, and 9 bases had no gene match. In DNA, the CDR3 is TGTGCCAGCAGTTTCGAGACTAGCGGGCGAGTGTACGAGCAGTACTTC. It is translated as CASSFETSGRVYEQYF.

The chain joins TRBV5-4 to TRBJ2-3; weak D call: TRBD1 (5 bases). V lost 0 bases and J lost 0, with 8 bases in between. Germline V lookup: CDR1 SGHNT, CDR2 YYREEE (reference sequence). This CDR3 is 15 amino acids long. The CDR3 nucleotides read TGTGCCAGCAGCTTGGGGAGACAGAGCACAGATACGCAGTATTTT. It codes for CASSLGRQSTDTQYF. Complete variable domain (other parts from reference TRBV5-4 and TRBJ2-3): ETGVTQSPTHLIKTRGQQVTLRCSSQSGHNTVSWYQQALGQGPQFIFQYYREEENGRGNFPPRFSGLQFPNYSSELNVNALELDDSALYLCASSLGRQSTDTQYFGPGTRLTVL.

The chain combines TRBV6-6 with TRBJ2-3; 9 nucleotides line up with TRBD2. Germline assignment: CDR1 MNHNY and CDR2 SVGAGI (reference sequence). V was clipped by 10 bases and J by 4 bases; unmatched bases: 9. There are 14 residues in the CDR3. This chain's CDR3 is CATAGGVQSDTQYF. CDR3 DNA: TGTGCCACCGCGGGAGGGGTCCAATCAGATACGCAGTATTTT.

This clone was detected ten times or more. The CDR3 here is CASSQGLGTYEQYF. The DNA of the CDR3 is TGCGCCAGCAGCCAAGGATTGGGCACCTACGAGCAGTACTTC. V is TRBV4-1 and J is TRBJ2-7; no definite D call. There are 14 residues in the CDR3. The germline V and J ends were trimmed by 1 base and 2 bases, with 9 bases remaining between them. The germline V gene encodes CDR1 MGHRA and CDR2 YSYEKL.

This clone was found once. This rearrangement joins TRBV4-3 to TRBJ1-2; 7 bases map to TRBD1. V lost 3 bases to trimming and J lost 6 bases; unmatched junction nucleotides: 7. This CDR3 comprises 14 residues. Looked up from germline, CDR1 is LGHNA and CDR2 is YSLEER. CDR3 sequence: CASSQDRRHNGYTF. The CDR3 DNA is TGCGCCAGCAGCCAGGACAGGCGGCATAATGGCTACACCTTC.

The chain employs TRBV12-3 or TRBV12-4 and TRBJ2-1, with 10 bases matching TRBD2. V lost 2 bases and J lost 15; bases outside the gene matches: 4. The CDR3 is 12 residues long. The CDR3 DNA follows: TGTGCCAGCAGTTTAAGCGGGGGGGCCCCGTTCTTC. This sequence encodes CASSLSGGAPFF.

The chain uses TRBV30 and TRBJ1-5; D is undetermined. CDR1 GTSNPN and CDR2 SVGIG come from the germline V gene (reference sequence). This CDR3 is 15 amino acids long. V lost 0 bases and J lost 0, with 9 bases in between. CDR3 sequence reads: CAWSVSQVSNQPQHF. Written as DNA, the CDR3 is TGTGCCTGGAGTGTAAGTCAGGTTAGCAATCAGCCCCAGCATTTT.

This clone has only one observation. The sample holds other DNA sequences that translate to the same CDR3. The J gene is TRBJ1-3, the V gene TRBV15; TRBD1 agrees at 9 bases. CDR1 is LNHNV, CDR2 YYDKDF, per germline (reference sequence). The CDR3 is made up of 16 amino acids. V gave up 3 bases and J gave up 0 bases; unmatched junction bases: 3. CDR3: CATSRGTGRSGNTIYF. CDR3 DNA: TGTGCCACCAGCAGGGGGACAGGGCGCTCTGGAAACACCATATATTTT. Variable domain in full (rest from reference TRBV15 and TRBJ1-3): DAMVIQNPRYQVTQFGKPVTLSCSQTLNHNVMYWYQQKSSQAPKLLFHYYDKDFNNEADTPDNFQSRRPNTSFCFLDIRSPGLGDTAMYLCATSRGTGRSGNTIYFGEGSWLTVV.

This chain uses TRBV5-4 with TRBJ1-6; TRBD1 matches at 8 bases. The V gene end was trimmed by 4 bases and the J gene end by 10 bases; junction bases not matched to a gene: 7. This CDR3 is 14 amino acids long. CDR1 and CDR2 from the germline V gene are SGHNT and YYREEE (reference sequence). CDR3 protein: CASSPDRVGSPLHF. The CDR3 DNA sequence: TGTGCCAGCAGCCCGGACAGGGTGGGCTCACCCCTCCACTTT.

V is TRBV28 and J is TRBJ1-2, with a possible D match to TRBD1 (6 bases). The CDR3 extends over 14 amino acids. V shed 5 bases and J shed 5 bases, with 15 bases lying between them. Germline-derived CDR1 and CDR2 are MDHEN and SYDVKM. CDR3 protein: CASSEGGAGYGYTF. The CDR3 DNA reads as TGTGCCAGCAGTGAAGGGGGGGCCGGGTATGGCTACACCTTC.

This chain links TRBV7-2 with TRBJ2-5; tentatively, D is TRBD2 (6 bases). The germline gives CDR1 SGHTA, CDR2 FQGNSA. CDR3 size: 16 residues. Trimming took off 1 base at V and 2 bases at J, with 14 bases between the two ends. For the CDR3, the DNA is TGTGCCAGCAGCTTAGGTCCAGCGGGTGGTCAAGAGACCCAGTACTTC. Residues: CASSLGPAGGQETQYF. The full variable domain, in which reference TRBV7-2 and TRBJ2-5 provide the parts outside the CDR3, is GAGVSQSPSNKVTEKGKDVELRCDPISGHTALYWYRQSLGQGLEFLIYFQGNSAPDKSGLPSDRFSAERTGGSVSTLTIQRTQQEDSAVYLCASSLGPAGGQETQYFGPGTRLLVL.